Listed below are T cell receptor beta chains from one sample, sequenced in a study of brain T cells in children with intractable seizures. Profiling relied on immunoSEQ multiplex PCR, and the TCRdb table lists in-frame clones only, not all of them. The sample lists 340,000 or so clones, over 90% occurring once. Specimen: peripheral blood, collected roughly 5 months after surgery. These receptors all come from a boy less than two years old with tuberous sclerosis and intractable seizures. The CDR3 runs from the conserved cysteine through the conserved F or W. Fields, in order: D gene, J gene, V gene, clone size, CDR3 DNA, CDR3 protein. A D gene is named only where the DNA matches it firmly. Rows may omit the clone size; those that give it use once, few, many or a size class.

.,TRBJ2-3,TRBV7-9,.,TGTGCCAGCAGCTTAGAGGGCCCGGGACGGGATACGCAGTATTTT,CASSLEGPGRDTQYF
.,TRBJ2-7,TRBV29-1,.,TGCAGCGTTGAAGGAGGGATGAGTTCCGAGCAGTACTTC,CSVEGGMSSEQYF
.,TRBJ2-1,TRBV11-2,.,TGTGCCAGCAGCAAGGGTATGATCAAGTTCTTC,CASSKGMIKFF
TRBD2,TRBJ2-7,TRBV18,once,TGTGCCAGCTCACCATCCGGGAGGGCATACGAGCAGTACTTC,CASSPSGRAYEQYF
TRBD1,TRBJ1-4,TRBV2,.,TGTGCCAGCATTGACAGGGCTAATGAAAAACTGTTTTTT,CASIDRANEKLFF
.,TRBJ2-1,TRBV7-3,.,TGTGCCAGCAGCCAGAGAAATGAGCAGTTCTTC,CASSQRNEQFF
.,TRBJ2-7,TRBV20-1,.,TGCAGTGCTAGTTCAGCTTACGAGCAGTACTTC,CSASSAYEQYF
.,TRBJ1-5,TRBV10-3,.,TGTGCCATCAGTGAGTCGACCGGGTACGGGAATCAGCCCCAGCATTTT,CAISESTGYGNQPQHF
.,TRBJ2-7,TRBV14,once,TGTGCCAGCAGCCAAGCTCAACGCTACGAGCAGTACTTC,CASSQAQRYEQYF
TRBD2,TRBJ2-1,TRBV9,.,TGTGCCAGCAGCGTAGGGACTAGCGGGGGCTACAATGAGCAGTTCTTC,CASSVGTSGGYNEQFF
.,TRBJ1-5,TRBV19,.,TGTGCCAGTAGTATAGGTAACGGGGCCCTAAGGAATCAGCCCCAGCATTTT,CASSIGNGALRNQPQHF
.,TRBJ1-3,TRBV2,.,TGTGCCAGCATTGGATATACAGGAAACACCATATATTTT,CASIGYTGNTIYF
TRBD1,TRBJ1-5,TRBV27,.,TGTGCCACCGCCCCCGGGACAGGGGTGATCAATCAGCCCCAGCATTTT,CATAPGTGVINQPQHF
.,TRBJ2-7,TRBV4-1,few,TGCGCCAGCAGCCAAGAGGAGAGCGCTCCCTACGAGCAGTACTTC,CASSQEESAPYEQYF
TRBD1,TRBJ2-5,TRBV10-1,.,TGCGCCAGCAGTCGGGACAGGGAAGAGACCCAGTACTTC,CASSRDREETQYF
TRBD2,TRBJ2-1,TRBV5-5,.,TGTGCCAGCAGCCGGGCTAGCGGGAGAGCTTTTAATGAGCAGTTCTTC,CASSRASGRAFNEQFF
.,TRBJ1-1,TRBV14,.,TGTGCCAGCAGCCAGCTTATGAACACTGAAGCTTTCTTT,CASSQLMNTEAFF
.,TRBJ1-2,TRBV4-1,.,TGCGCCAGCAGCCAAAACGTTCAGGTCGGGGGCTACACCTTC,CASSQNVQVGGYTF
.,TRBJ2-3,TRBV2,.,TGTGCCAGCACCCGAGCGGAGAGGGGCACAGATACGCAGTATTTT,CASTRAERGTDTQYF
TRBD2,TRBJ2-7,TRBV5-1,.,TGCGCCAGCAGCTTTGCGGGGGGAACCTACGAGCAGTACTTC,CASSFAGGTYEQYF
.,TRBJ2-1,TRBV5-6,.,TGTGCCAGCAGCTTGGGGATCAGGGACAATGAGCAGTTCTTC,CASSLGIRDNEQFF
.,TRBJ2-3,TRBV6-5,.,TGTGCCAGCAGCAGTAAGGGAACGCAGTATTTT,CASSSKGTQYF
.,TRBJ2-2,TRBV6-4,.,TGTGCCAGCAGTGTGCGGGAAAACACCGGGGAGCTGTTTTTT,CASSVRENTGELFF
.,TRBJ2-3,TRBV28,.,TGTGCCAGCAGTTTGGGCAGGGCGACCCGAGAAGATACGCAGTATTTT,CASSLGRATREDTQYF